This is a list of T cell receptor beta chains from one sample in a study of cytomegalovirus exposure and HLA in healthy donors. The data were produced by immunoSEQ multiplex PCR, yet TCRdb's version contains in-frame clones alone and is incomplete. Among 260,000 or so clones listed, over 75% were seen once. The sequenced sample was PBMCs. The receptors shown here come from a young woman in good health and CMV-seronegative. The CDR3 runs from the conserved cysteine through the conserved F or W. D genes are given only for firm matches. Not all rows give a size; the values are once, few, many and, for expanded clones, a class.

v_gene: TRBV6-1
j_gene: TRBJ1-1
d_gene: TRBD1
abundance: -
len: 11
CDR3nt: TGTGCCAGCAAGTGGGACAGGGAAGCTTTCTTT
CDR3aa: CASKWDREAFF

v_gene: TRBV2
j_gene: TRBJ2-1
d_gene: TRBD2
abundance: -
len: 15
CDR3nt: TGTGCCAGCCATGAGACTAGCGGGAGTCCCAATGAGCAGTTCTTC
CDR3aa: CASHETSGSPNEQFF

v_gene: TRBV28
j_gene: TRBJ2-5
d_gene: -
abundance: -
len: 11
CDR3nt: TGTGCCAGTAGAACCCGAGAGACCCAGTACTTC
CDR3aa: CASRTRETQYF

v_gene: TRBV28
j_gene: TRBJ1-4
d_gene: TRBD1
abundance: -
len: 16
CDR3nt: TGTGCCAGCAGTTTGCCCGGGACAGGGGTTAAAGAAAAACTGTTTTTT
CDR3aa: CASSLPGTGVKEKLFF

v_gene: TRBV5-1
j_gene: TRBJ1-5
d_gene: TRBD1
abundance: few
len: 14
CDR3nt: TGCGCCAGCAGCTCTACAGGGGGCGAGGTGCCCCAGCATTTT
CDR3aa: CASSSTGGEVPQHF

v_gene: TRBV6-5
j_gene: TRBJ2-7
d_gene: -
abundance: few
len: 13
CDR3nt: TGTGCCAGCACCTCCGGCACCCCGGGGGAGCAGTACTTC
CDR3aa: CASTSGTPGEQYF

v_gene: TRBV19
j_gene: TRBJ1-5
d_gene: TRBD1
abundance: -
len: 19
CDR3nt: TGTGCCAGTAAGAGGCGCTGGGACAGCTACTCAGGGAGCAATCAGCCCCAGCATTTT
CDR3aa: CASKRRWDSYSGSNQPQHF

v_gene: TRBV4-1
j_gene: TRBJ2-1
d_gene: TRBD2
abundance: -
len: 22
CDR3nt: TGCGCCAGCAGCCAAGCCCCCCCAAGATCCCAGGGTAGCGGGAGGAATGGCAATGAGCAGTTCTTC
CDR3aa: CASSQAPPRSQGSGRNGNEQFF

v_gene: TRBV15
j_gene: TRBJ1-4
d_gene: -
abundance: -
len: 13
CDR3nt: TGTGCCACCAGCAGAGATCCGAGTGAAAAACTGTTTTTT
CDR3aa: CATSRDPSEKLFF

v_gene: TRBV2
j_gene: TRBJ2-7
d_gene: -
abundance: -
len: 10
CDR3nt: TGTGCCAGTAGACAGGACGAGCAGTACTTC
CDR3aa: CASRQDEQYF

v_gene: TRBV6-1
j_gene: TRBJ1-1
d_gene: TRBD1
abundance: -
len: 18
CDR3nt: TGTGCCAGCAGTGAATTCTTAACCGGGACAGCAACGAACACTGAAGCTTTCTTT
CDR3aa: CASSEFLTGTATNTEAFF

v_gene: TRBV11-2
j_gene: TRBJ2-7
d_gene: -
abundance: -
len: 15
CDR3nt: TGTGCCAGCAGCTTACAGCCACTACTAACCTACGAGCAGTACTTC
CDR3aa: CASSLQPLLTYEQYF

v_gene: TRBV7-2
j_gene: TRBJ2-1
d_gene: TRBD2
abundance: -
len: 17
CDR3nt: TGTGCCAGCAGCCTAGCCGCCGGGACTAGCTCTAACAATGAGCAGTTCTTC
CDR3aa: CASSLAAGTSSNNEQFF

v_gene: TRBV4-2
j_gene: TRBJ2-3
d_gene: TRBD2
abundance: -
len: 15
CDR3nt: TGTGCCAGCAGCCAAGCGCTAGCGGTCACAGATACGCAGTATTTT
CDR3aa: CASSQALAVTDTQYF

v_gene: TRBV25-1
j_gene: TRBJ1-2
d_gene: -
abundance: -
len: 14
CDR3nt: TGTGCCAGCAGAGCGGACGGAACTAACTATGGCTACACCTTC
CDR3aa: CASRADGTNYGYTF

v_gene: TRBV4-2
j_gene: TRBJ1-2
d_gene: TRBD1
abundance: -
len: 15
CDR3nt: TGTGCCAGCAGCCAAGAGGACAGGAGTTCGCCTGGCTACACCTTC
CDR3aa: CASSQEDRSSPGYTF